This T cell receptor (beta chain) was identified in a study of graft-versus-host responses after intestinal transplantation. Study-wide background: Isolated intestinal, liver-intestinal, or multivisceral transplants were what recipients had. Induction using anti-thymocyte globulin, followed by tacrolimus and steroids for 2 to 4 years, was given to all recipients.

Broader study findings: Detection of GvH clones occurred in recipient marrow, and some had their first appearance in ileum or blood. Peak circulating GvH clone levels were associated with early post-transplant HvG declines.

With regard to this clone: What it binds is unknown.

Clones were read by immunoSEQ multiplex PCR, and TCRdb kept only the in-frame ones, dropping some. Of fewer than 45,000 clones in the sample, about 95% were seen once. The specimen comprised PBMCs, sampled 16 days after intestinal transplant. The TCR comes from a human patient who received an intestinal transplant, so some T cells may come from the graft donor.

The CDR3 reads CASSQDPRGGYEQYF. The CDR3 region has the DNA TGCGCCAGCAGCCAAGATCCCAGGGGAGGCTACGAGCAGTACTTC. The chain carries TRBV4-1 and TRBJ2-7; D may correspond to TRBD1 or TRBD2 (6 bases each). V was trimmed by 0 bases and J by 3 bases, leaving 12 bases between them. The CDR3 loop spans 15 amino acids. The germline V gene encodes CDR1 MGHRA and CDR2 YSYEKL.